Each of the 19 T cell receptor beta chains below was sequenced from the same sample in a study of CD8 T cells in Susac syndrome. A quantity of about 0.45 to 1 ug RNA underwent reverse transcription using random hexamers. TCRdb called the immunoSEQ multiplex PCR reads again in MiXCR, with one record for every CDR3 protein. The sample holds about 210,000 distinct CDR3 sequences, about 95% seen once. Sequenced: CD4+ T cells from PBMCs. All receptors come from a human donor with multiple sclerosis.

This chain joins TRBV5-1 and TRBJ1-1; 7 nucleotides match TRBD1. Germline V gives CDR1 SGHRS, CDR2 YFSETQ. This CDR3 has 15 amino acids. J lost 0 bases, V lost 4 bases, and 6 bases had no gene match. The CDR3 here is CASSGTGVVNTEAFF. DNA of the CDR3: TGCGCCAGCAGCGGAACAGGGGTGGTGAACACTGAAGCTTTCTTT.

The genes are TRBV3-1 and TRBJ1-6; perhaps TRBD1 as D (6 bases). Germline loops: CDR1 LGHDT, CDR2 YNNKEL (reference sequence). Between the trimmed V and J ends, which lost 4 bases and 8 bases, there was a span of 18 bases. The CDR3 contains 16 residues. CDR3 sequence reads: CASSLNNRAGHSPLHF. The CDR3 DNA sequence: TGTGCCAGCAGCCTTAATAACAGGGCGGGGCATTCACCCCTCCACTTT.

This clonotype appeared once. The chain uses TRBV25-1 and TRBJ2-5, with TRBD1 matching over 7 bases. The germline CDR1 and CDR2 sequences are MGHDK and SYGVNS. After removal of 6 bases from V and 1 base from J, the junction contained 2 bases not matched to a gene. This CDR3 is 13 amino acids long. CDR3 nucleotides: TGTGCCAGCAGCTGGGACAGCCAAGAGACCCAGTACTTC. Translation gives CASSWDSQETQYF.

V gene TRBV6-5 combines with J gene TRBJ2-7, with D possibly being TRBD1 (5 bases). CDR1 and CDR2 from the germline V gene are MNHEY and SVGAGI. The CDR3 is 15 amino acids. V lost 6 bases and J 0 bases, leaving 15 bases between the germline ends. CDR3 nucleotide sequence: TGTGCCAGCAGCCCTGGACAACTAAGCTCCTACGAGCAGTACTTC. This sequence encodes CASSPGQLSSYEQYF.

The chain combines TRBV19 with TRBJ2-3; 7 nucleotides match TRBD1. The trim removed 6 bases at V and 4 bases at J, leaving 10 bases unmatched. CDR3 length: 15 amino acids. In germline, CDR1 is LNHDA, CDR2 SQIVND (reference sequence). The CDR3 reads CASSPVRGKADTQYF. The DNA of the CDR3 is TGTGCCAGTAGCCCCGTCAGGGGGAAGGCAGATACGCAGTATTTT.

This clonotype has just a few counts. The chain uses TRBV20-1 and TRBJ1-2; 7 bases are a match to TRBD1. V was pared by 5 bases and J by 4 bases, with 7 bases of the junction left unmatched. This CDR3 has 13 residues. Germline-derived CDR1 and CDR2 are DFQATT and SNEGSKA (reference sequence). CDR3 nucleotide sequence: TGCAGTGCTGCTAGACAGGGAGGCTATGGCTACACCTTC. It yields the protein CSAARQGGYGYTF.

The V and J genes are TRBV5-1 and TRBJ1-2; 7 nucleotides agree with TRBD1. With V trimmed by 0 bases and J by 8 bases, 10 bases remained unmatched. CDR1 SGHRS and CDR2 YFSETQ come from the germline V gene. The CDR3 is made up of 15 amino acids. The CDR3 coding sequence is TGCGCCAGCAGCTTGGATTTCGACAGGGTGAGAGGCTACACCTTC. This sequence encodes CASSLDFDRVRGYTF.

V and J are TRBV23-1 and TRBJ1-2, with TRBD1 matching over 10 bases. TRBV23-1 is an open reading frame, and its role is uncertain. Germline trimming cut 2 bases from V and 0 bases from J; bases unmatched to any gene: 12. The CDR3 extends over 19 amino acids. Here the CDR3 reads CASSQAPGQGIESNYGYTF. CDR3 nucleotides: TGCGCCAGCAGTCAAGCTCCGGGACAGGGGATAGAATCTAACTATGGCTACACCTTC.

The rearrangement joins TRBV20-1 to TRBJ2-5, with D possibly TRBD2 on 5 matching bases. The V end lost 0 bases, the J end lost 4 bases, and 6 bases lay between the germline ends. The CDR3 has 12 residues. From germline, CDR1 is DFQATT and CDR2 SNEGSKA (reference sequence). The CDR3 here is CSARESGETQYF. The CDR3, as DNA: TGCAGTGCTAGAGAAAGCGGAGAGACCCAGTACTTC.

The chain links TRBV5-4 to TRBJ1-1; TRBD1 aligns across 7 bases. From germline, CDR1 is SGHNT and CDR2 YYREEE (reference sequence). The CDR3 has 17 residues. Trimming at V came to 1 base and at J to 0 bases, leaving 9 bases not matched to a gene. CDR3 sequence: CASSLIGQGGVNTEAFF. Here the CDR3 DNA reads TGTGCCAGCAGCTTGATAGGCCAGGGGGGGGTGAACACTGAAGCTTTCTTT.

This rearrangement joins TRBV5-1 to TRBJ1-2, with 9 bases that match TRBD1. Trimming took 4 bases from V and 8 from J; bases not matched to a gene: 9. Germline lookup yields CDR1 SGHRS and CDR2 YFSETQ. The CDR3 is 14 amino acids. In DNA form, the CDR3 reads TGCGCCAGCAGCACGGGGGACAGGGTTGGAGGCTACACCTTC. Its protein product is CASSTGDRVGGYTF.

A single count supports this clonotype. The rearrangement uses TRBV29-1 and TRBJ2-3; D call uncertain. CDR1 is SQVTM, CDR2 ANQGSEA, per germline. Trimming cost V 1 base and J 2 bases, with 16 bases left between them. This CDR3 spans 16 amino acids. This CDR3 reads CSVEGVVGRTTDTQYF. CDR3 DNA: TGCAGCGTTGAAGGAGTTGTCGGAAGGACCACAGATACGCAGTATTTT.

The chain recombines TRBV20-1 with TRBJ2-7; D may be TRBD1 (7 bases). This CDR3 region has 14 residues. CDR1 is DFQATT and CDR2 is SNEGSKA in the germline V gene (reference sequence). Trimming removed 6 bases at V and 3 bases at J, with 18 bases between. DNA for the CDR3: TGCAGTGCGATAACAGGGGACTTCCGCTACGAGCAGTACTTC. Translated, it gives CSAITGDFRYEQYF.

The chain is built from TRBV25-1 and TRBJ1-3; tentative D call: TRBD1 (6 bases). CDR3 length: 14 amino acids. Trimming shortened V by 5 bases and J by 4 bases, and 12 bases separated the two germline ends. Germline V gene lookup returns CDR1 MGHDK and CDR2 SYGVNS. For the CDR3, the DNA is TGTGCCAGCAGTCCACAGGGTGCCGGAAACACCATATATTTT. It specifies CASSPQGAGNTIYF.

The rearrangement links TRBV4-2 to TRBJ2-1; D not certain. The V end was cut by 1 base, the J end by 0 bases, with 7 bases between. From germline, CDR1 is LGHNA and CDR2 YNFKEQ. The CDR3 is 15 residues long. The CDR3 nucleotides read TGTGCCAGCAGCCAAGTGACAACCTCCTACAATGAGCAGTTCTTC. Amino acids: CASSQVTTSYNEQFF.

The CDR3 DNA follows: TGCGCCAGCAGGCCGGTGGGGAGGACAGATACGCAGTATTTT. Translated, it gives CASRPVGRTDTQYF. The chain recombines TRBV4-1 with TRBJ2-3, with D tentatively TRBD2 (6 bases). Deletions cut 6 bases from V and 3 bases from J, with 13 bases between. This CDR3 contains 14 residues. CDR1 and CDR2 (germline): MGHRA, YSYEKL.

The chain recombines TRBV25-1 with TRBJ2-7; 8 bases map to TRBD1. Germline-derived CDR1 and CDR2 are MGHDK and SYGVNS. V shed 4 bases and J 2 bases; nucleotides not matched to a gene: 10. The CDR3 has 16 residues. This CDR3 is CASSGEWRQGTYEQYF. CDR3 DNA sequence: TGTGCCAGCAGTGGGGAGTGGAGACAGGGGACCTACGAGCAGTACTTC.

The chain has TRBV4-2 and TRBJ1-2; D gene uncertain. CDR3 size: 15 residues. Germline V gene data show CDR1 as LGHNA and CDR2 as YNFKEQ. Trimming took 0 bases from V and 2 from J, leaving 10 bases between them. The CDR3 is CASSQDQTENYGYTF. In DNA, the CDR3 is TGTGCCAGCAGCCAAGATCAAACAGAGAACTATGGCTACACCTTC.

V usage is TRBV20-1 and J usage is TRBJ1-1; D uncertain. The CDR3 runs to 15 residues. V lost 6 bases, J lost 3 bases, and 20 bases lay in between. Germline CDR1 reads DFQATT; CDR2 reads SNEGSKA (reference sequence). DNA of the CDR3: TGCAGTGCCCAATCCCCTCTGGGTCGGGACACTGAAGCTTTCTTT. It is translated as CSAQSPLGRDTEAFF.